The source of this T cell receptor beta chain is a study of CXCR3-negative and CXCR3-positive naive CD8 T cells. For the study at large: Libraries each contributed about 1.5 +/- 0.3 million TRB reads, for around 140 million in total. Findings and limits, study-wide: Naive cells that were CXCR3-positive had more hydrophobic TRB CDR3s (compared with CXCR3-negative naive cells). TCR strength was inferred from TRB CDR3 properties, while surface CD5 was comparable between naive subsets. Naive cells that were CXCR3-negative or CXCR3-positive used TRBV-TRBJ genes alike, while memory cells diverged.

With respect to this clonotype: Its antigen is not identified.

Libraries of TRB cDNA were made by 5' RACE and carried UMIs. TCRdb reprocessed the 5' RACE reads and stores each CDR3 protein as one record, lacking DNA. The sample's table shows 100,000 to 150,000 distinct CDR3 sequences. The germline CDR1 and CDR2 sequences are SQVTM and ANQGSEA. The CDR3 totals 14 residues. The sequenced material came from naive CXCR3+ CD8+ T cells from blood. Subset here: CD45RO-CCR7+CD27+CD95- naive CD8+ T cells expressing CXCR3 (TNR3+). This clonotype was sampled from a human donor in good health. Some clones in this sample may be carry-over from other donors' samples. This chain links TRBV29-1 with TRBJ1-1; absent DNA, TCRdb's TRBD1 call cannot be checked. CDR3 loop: CSVVRTQMNTEAFF.